This paragraph reports one T cell receptor beta chain. What it binds is not known. This record comes from a study of T-cell reconstitution after alpha-beta-depleted transplantation in children. Study-level points and caveats: High day-60 TCRbeta diversity in some patients came from surviving recipient T cells and thymic progenitors.

Preparing the TCRbeta library involved the use of unique molecular identifiers. TCRdb redid the calling of the PCR reads with MiXCR, one entry per CDR3 protein. This table holds 300,000 to 400,000 distinct CDR3 sequences, approximately 23% found once. Deletions cut 7 bases from V and 0 bases from J, with 13 bases between. Germline CDR1 and CDR2: SGHTA and FQGNSA. The CDR3 covers 16 residues. This chain uses TRBV7-2 with TRBJ1-6; D unresolved. Sequenced material: PBMCs, mostly from graft donor cells, taken 180 days after TCRalphabeta/CD19-depleted stem cell transplant. This TCR came from a male patient aged 10 to 17 who had a stem cell transplant for acute lymphoblastic leukemia, so the T cells may come from the graft donor. This CDR3 reads CASIRRRRSYNSPLHF. CDR3 sequence (DNA): TGTGCCAGCATTCGGCGTAGGCGCTCCTATAATTCACCCCTCCACTTT. Variable domain in full (rest from reference TRBV7-2 and TRBJ1-6): GAGVSQSPSNKVTEKGKDVELRCDPISGHTALYWYRQSLGQGLEFLIYFQGNSAPDKSGLPSDRFSAERTGGSVSTLTIQRTQQEDSAVYLCASIRRRRSYNSPLHFGNGTRLTVT.